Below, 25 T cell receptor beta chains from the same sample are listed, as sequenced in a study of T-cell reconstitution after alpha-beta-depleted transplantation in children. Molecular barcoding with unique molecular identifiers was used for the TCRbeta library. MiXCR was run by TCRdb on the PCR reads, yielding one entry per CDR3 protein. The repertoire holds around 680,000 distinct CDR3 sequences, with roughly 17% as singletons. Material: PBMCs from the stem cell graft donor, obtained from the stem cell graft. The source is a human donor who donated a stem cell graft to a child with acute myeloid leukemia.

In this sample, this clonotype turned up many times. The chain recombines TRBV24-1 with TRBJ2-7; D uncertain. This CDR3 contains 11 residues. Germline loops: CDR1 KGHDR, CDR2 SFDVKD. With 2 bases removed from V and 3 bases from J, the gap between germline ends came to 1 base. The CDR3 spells CATSDYYEQYF. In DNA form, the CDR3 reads TGTGCCACCAGTGATTACTACGAGCAGTACTTC.

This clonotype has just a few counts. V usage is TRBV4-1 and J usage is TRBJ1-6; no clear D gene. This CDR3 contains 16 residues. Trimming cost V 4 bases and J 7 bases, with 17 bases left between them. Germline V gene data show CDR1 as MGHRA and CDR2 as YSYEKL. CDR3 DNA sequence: TGCGCCAGCAGCCGGAGAGCGAGGGAAGGGAATTCACCCCTCCACTTT. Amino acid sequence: CASSRRAREGNSPLHF.

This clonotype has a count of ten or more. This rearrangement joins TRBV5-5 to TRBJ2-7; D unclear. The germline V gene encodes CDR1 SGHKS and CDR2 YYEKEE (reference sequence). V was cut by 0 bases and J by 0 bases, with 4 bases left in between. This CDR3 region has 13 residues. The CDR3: CASSLVDSYEQYV. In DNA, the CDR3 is TGTGCCAGCAGCTTGGTTGACTCCTACGAGCAGTACGTC.

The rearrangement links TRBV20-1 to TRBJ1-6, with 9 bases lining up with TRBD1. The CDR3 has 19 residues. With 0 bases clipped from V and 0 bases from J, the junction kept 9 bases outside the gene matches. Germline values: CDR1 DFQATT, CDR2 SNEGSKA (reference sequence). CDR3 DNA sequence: TGCAGTGCTAGAGAAGGGACAGGGAGCGGGAGCTCCTATAATTCACCCCTCCACTTT. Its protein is CSAREGTGSGSSYNSPLHF.

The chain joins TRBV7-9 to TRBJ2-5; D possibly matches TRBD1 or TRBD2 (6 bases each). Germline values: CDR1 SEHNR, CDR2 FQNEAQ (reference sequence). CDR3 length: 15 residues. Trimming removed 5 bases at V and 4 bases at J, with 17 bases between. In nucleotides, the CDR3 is TGTGCCAGCAGCCCGCGGGACACGGAGGGAGAGACCCAGTACTTC. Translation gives CASSPRDTEGETQYF.

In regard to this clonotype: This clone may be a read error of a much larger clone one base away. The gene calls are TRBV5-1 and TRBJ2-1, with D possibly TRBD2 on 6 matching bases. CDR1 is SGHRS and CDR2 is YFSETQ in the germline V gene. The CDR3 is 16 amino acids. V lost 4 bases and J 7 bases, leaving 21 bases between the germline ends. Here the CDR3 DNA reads TGCGCCAGCAGCGAAGGAACGGGGGTGCATGGGAATGAGCAGTTCTTC. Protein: CASSEGTGVHGNEQFF.

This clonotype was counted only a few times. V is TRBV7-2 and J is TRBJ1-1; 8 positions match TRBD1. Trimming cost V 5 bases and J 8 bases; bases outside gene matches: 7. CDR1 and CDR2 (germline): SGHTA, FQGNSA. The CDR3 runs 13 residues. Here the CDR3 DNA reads TGTGCCAGCAGCAAACAGGGGGGTGGCGAAGCTTTCTTT. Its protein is CASSKQGGGEAFF. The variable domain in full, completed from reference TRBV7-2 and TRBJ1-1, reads GAGVSQSPSNKVTEKGKDVELRCDPISGHTALYWYRQSLGQGLEFLIYFQGNSAPDKSGLPSDRFSAERTGGSVSTLTIQRTQQEDSAVYLCASSKQGGGEAFFGQGTRLTVV.

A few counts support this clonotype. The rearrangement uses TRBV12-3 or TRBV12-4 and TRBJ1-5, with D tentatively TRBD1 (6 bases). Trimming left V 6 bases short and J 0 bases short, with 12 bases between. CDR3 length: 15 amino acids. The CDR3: CASSPGGLSNQPQHF. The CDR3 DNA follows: TGTGCCAGCAGCCCCGGGGGGCTTAGCAATCAGCCCCAGCATTTT.

The chain's CDR3 is CASSQGPLGYEQYF. CDR3 DNA: TGCGCCAGCAGCCAAGGACCGCTAGGCTACGAGCAGTACTTC. This chain connects TRBV4-3 to TRBJ2-7; D gene unclear. V lost 1 base and J 3 bases, leaving 10 bases between the germline ends. Per the germline V gene, CDR1 is LGHNA and CDR2 is YSLEER. The CDR3 extends over 14 amino acids.

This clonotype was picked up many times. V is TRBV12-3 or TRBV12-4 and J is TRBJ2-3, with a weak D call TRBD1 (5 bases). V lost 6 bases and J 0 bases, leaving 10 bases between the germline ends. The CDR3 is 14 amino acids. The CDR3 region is CASRPGHSTDTQYF. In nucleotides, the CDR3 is TGTGCCAGCAGGCCAGGGCATAGCACAGATACGCAGTATTTT.

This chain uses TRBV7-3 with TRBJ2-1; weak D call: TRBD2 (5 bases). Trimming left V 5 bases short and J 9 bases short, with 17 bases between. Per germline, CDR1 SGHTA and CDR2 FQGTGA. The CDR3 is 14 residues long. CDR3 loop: CASSVDGSGVEQFF. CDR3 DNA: TGTGCCAGCAGCGTGGACGGGTCCGGGGTTGAGCAGTTCTTC.

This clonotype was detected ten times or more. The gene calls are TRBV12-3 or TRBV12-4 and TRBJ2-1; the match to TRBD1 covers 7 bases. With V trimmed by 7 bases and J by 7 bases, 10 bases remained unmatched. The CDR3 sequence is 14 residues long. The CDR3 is CASTSTGFGNEQFF. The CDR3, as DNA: TGTGCCAGCACATCGACAGGGTTTGGAAATGAGCAGTTCTTC.

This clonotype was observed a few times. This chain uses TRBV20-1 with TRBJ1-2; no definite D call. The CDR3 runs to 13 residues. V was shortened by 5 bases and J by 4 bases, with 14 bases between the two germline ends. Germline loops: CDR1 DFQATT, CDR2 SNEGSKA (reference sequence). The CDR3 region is CSAPLGRSYGYTF. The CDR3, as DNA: TGCAGTGCTCCCCTCGGGAGGAGCTATGGCTACACCTTC.

The DNA for the CDR3 is TGTGCCAGCAGCATAACACAGGGCGCCTACGAGCAGTACTTC. It yields the protein CASSITQGAYEQYF. The rearrangement joins TRBV7-9 to TRBJ2-7; a possible D gene is TRBD1 (6 bases). There are 14 residues in the CDR3. V shed 5 bases and J shed 2 bases, with 13 bases lying between them. CDR1 and CDR2 (germline): SEHNR, FQNEAQ (reference sequence).

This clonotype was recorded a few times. The CDR3 loop is CAISESGRNEKLFF. CDR3 coding DNA: TGTGCCATCAGTGAGTCCGGTCGGAATGAAAAACTGTTTTTT. The chain employs TRBV10-3 and TRBJ1-4; D remains unclear. Trimming cost V 0 bases and J 5 bases, with 7 bases left between them. The CDR3 covers 14 residues. Germline-derived CDR1 and CDR2 are ENHRY and SYGVKD.

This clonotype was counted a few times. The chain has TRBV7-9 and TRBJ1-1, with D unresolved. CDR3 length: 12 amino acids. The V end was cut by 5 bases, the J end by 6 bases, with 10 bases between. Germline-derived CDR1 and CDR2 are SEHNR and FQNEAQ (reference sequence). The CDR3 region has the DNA TGTGCCAGCAGCCCACGGGAGGCTGAAGCTTTCTTT. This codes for CASSPREAEAFF. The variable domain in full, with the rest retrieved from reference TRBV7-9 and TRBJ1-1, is DTGVSQNPRHKITKRGQNVTFRCDPISEHNRLYWYRQTLGQGPEFLTYFQNEAQLEKSRLLSDRFSAERPKGSFSTLEIQRTEQGDSAMYLCASSPREAEAFFGQGTRLTVV.

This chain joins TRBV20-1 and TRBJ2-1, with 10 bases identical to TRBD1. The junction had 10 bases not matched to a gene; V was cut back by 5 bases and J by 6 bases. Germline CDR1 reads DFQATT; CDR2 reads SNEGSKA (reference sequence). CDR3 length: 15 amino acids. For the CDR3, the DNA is TGCAGTGCTCCAGACCGGGACAGGGGTCGCAATGAGCAGTTCTTC. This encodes CSAPDRDRGRNEQFF.

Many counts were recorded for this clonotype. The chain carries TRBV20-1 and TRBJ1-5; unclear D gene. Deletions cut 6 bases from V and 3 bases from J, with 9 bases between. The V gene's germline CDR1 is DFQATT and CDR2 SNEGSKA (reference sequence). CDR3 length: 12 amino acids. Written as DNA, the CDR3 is TGCAGTGCATACACTGCCAATCAGCCCCAGCATTTT. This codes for CSAYTANQPQHF.

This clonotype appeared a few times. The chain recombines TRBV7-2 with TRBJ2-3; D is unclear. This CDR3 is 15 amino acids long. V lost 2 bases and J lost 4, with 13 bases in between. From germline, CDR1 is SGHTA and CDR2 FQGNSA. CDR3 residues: CASSLLGFEADTQYF. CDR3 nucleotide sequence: TGTGCCAGCAGCTTATTGGGGTTTGAGGCAGATACGCAGTATTTT. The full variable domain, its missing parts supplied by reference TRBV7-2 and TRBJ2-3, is GAGVSQSPSNKVTEKGKDVELRCDPISGHTALYWYRQSLGQGLEFLIYFQGNSAPDKSGLPSDRFSAERTGGSVSTLTIQRTQQEDSAVYLCASSLLGFEADTQYFGPGTRLTVL.

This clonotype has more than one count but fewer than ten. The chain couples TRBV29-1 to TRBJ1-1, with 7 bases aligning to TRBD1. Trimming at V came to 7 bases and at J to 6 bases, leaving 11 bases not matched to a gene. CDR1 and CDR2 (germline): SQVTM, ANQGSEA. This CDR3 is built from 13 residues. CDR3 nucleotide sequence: TGCAGCGCGGGTCGACAGGGATCAGCTGAAGCTTTCTTT. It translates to CSAGRQGSAEAFF. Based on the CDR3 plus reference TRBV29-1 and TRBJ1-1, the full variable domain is SAVISQKPSRDICQRGTSLTIQCQVDSQVTMMFWYRQQPGQSLTLIATANQGSEATYESGFVIDKFPISRPNLTFSTLTVSNMSPEDSSIYLCSAGRQGSAEAFFGQGTRLTVV.

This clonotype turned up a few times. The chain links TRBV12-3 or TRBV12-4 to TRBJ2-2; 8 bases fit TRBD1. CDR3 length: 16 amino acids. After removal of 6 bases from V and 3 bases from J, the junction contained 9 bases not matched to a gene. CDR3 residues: CASRWLDREDTGELFF. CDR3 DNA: TGTGCCAGCAGATGGTTGGACAGGGAGGACACCGGGGAGCTGTTTTTT.

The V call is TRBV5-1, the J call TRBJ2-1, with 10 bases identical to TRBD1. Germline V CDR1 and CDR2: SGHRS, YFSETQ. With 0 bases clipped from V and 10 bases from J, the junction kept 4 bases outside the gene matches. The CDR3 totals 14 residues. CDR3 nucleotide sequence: TGCGCCAGCAGCTTGGCCGGGACAGGGGAAGAGCAGTTCTTC. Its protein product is CASSLAGTGEEQFF.

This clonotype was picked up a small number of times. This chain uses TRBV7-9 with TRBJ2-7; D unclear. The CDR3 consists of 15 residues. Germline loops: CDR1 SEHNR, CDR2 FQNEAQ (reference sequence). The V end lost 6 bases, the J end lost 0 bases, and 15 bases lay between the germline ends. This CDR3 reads CASRSSRGPSYEQYF. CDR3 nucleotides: TGTGCCAGCAGATCCTCTAGAGGTCCCTCCTACGAGCAGTACTTC.

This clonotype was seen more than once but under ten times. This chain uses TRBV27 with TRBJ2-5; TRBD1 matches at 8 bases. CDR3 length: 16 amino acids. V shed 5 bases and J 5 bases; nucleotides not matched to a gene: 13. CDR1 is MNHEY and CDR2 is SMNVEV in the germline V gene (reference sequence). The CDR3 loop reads CASSPRQGNSRETQYF. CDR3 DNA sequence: TGTGCCAGCAGTCCAAGACAGGGGAATAGCAGGGAGACCCAGTACTTC.

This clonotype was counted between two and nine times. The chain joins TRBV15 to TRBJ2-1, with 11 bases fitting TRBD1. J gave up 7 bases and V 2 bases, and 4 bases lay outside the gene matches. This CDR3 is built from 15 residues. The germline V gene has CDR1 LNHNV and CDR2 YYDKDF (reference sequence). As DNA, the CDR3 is TGTGCCACCAGCAGACCTGGACAGGGGGCAAATGAGCAGTTCTTC. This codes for CATSRPGQGANEQFF.